The clone carrying this TCR beta chain was picked up a small number of times. The data were obtained in a study of blood T cells in healthy people across ages. V gave up 6 bases and J gave up 7 bases; unmatched junction bases: 5. Germline-derived CDR1 and CDR2 are KGHSH and LQKENI. The CDR3 totals 12 residues. The use of a sample-barcoded 5' primer and a J-beta primer mix characterized a second PCR of about 7 to 12 cycles. Unique molecular identifiers of 12 random nucleotides labeled each cDNA. Via MiXCR, TCRdb re-called the 5' RACE reads, giving one row per CDR3 protein. The sample has hundreds of thousands of distinct CDR3 sequences, roughly 21% seen once.

The chain has TRBV18 and TRBJ1-1; 7 bases agree with TRBD1. The sequence was obtained from a man aged 70 or older in good health. Material for sequencing was blood. The CDR3 sequence: CASSRQGGEAFF. CDR3 bases: TGTGCCAGCTCGCGACAGGGTGGTGAAGCTTTCTTT.